What follows is one T cell receptor (beta chain) and its context. The antigen is unknown. Looked up from germline, CDR1 is GTSNPN and CDR2 is SVGIG (reference sequence). V lost 5 bases and J lost 4, with 12 bases in between. The CDR3 extends over 13 amino acids. The record originates from a study of CD4 T cells in relation to SARS-CoV-2 and coronaviruses. About the research overall: The HLA restriction of the shared crossreactive spike epitopes was mapped.

TCRdb's copy holds only in-frame clones and misses some; the assay was immunoSEQ multiplex PCR. The sample has about 36,000 clones; roughly 82% are singletons. The receptor was isolated from an adult with COVID-19. The rearrangement links TRBV30 to TRBJ2-1; D possibly corresponds to TRBD2 (5 bases). Source material: memory CD4+ T cells from PBMCs, cultured in vitro. This CDR3 reads CAWGSGRYNEQFF. As DNA, the CDR3 is TGTGCCTGGGGCAGCGGAAGGTACAATGAGCAGTTCTTC.